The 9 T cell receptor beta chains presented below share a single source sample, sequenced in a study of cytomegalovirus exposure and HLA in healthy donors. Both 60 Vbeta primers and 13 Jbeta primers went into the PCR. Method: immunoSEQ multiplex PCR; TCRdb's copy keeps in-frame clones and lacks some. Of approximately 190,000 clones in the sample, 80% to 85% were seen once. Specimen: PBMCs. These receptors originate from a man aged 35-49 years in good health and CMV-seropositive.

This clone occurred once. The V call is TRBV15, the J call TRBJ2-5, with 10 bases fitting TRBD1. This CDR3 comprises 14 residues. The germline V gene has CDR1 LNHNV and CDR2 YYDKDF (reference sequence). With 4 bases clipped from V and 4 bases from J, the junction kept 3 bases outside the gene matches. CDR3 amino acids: CATSTRTGGETQYF. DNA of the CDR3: TGTGCCACCAGCACCCGGACAGGGGGAGAGACCCAGTACTTC.

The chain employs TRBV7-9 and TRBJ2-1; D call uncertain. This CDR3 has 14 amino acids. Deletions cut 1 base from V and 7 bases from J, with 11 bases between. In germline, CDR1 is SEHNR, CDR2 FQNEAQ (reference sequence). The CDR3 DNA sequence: TGTGCCAGCAGCTTAGTTTCGGGTGGGAATGAGCAGTTCTTC. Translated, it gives CASSLVSGGNEQFF.

The CDR3 sequence is CASSYTGKRYGYTF. The CDR3 bases are TGTGCCAGCAGTTACACAGGGAAGCGGTATGGCTACACCTTC. This sequence joins TRBV6-5 and TRBJ1-2; the D gene is possibly TRBD1 (6 bases). This CDR3 spans 14 amino acids. Deletions cut 2 bases from V and 5 bases from J, with 12 bases between. Germline V CDR1 and CDR2: MNHEY, SVGAGI.

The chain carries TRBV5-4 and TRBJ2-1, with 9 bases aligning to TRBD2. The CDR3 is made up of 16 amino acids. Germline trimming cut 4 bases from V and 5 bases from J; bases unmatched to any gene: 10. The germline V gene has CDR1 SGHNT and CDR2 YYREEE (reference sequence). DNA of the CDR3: TGTGCCAGCAGCCCCTCCATAGCGGGGGTGCACAATGAGCAGTTCTTC. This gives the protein CASSPSIAGVHNEQFF. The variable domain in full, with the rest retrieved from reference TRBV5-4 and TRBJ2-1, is ETGVTQSPTHLIKTRGQQVTLRCSSQSGHNTVSWYQQALGQGPQFIFQYYREEENGRGNFPPRFSGLQFPNYSSELNVNALELDDSALYLCASSPSIAGVHNEQFFGPGTRLTVL.

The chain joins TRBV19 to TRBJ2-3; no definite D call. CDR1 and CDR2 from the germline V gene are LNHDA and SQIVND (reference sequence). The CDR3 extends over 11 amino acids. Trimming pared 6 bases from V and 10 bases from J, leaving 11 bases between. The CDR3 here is CASSSVTSQYF. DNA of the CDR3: TGTGCCAGTAGCTCCGTAACTTCGCAGTATTTT.

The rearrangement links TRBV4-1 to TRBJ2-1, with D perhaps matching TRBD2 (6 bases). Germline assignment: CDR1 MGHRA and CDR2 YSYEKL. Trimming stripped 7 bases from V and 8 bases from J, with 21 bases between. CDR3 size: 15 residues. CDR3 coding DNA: TGCGCCAGCAACTCTCACTCCACGGGAGTGGATGAGCAGTTCTTC. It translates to CASNSHSTGVDEQFF.

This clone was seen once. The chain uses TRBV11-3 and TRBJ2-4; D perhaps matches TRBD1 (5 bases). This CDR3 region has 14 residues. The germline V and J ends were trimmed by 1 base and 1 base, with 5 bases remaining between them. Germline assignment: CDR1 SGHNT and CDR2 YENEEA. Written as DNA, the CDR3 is TGTGCCAGCAGCTTAGGGGGCGCCAAAAACATTCAGTACTTC. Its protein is CASSLGGAKNIQYF.

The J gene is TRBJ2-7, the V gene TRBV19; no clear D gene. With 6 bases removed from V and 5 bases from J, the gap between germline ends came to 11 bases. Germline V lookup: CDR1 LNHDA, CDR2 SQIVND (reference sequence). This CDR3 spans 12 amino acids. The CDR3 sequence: CASSSLGHEQYF. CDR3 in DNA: TGTGCCAGTAGCAGCCTTGGGCACGAGCAGTACTTC.

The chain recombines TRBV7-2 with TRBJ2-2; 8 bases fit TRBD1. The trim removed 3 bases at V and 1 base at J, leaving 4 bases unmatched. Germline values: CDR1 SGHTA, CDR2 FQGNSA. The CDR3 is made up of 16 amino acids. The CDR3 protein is CASSFQGARNTGELFF. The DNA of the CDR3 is TGTGCCAGCAGCTTCCAGGGGGCGAGGAACACCGGGGAGCTGTTTTTT.